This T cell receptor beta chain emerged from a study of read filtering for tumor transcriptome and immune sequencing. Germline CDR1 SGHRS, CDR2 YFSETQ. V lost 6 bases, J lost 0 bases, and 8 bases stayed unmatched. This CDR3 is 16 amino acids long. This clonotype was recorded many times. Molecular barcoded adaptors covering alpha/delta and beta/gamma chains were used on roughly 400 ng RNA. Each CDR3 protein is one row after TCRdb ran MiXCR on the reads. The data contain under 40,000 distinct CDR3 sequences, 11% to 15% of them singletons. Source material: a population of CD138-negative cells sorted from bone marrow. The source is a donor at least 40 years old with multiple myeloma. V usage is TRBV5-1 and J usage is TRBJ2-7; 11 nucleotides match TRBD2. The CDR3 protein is CASTRTTSGSSYEQYF. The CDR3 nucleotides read TGCGCCAGCACCCGAACTACTAGCGGGAGCTCCTACGAGCAGTACTTC.